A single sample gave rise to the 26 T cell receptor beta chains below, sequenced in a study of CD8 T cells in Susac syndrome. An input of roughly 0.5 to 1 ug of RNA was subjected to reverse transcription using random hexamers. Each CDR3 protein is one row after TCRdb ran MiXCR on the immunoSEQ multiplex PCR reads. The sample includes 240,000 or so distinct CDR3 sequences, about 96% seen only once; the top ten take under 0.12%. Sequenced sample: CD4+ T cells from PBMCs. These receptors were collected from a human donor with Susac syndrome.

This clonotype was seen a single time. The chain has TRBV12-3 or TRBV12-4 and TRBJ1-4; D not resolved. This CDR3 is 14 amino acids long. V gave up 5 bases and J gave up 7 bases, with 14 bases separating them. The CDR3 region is CASSVIGVGEKLFF. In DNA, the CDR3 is TGTGCCAGCAGTGTGATTGGGGTGGGTGAAAAACTGTTTTTT.

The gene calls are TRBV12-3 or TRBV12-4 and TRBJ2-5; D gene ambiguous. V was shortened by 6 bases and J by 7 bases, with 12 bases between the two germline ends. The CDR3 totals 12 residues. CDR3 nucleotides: TGTGCCAGCAGCCCCCCATTGGGGACCCAGTACTTC. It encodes CASSPPLGTQYF.

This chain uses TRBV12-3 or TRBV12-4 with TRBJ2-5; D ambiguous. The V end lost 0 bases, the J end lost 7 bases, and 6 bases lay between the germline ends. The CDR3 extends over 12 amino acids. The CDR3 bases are TGTGCCAGCAGTTTAGCATCCGGGACCCAGTACTTC. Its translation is CASSLASGTQYF.

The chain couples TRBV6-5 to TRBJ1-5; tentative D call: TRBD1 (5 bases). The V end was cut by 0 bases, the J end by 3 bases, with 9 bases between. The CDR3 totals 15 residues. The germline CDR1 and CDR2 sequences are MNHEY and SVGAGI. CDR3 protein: CASSYSGGYNQPQHF. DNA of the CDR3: TGTGCCAGCAGTTACTCCGGGGGATACAATCAGCCCCAGCATTTT.

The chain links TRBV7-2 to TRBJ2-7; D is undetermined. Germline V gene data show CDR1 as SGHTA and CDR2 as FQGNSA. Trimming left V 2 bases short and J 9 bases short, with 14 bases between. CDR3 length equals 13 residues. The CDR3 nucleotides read TGTGCCAGCAGCTTACTAGTTAGGCTGGGGCAGTACTTC. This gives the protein CASSLLVRLGQYF.

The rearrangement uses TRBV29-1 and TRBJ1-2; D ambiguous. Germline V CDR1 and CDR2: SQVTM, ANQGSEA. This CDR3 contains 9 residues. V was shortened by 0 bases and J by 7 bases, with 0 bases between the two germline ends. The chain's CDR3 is CSVEDGYTF. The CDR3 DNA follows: TGCAGCGTTGAAGATGGCTACACCTTC.

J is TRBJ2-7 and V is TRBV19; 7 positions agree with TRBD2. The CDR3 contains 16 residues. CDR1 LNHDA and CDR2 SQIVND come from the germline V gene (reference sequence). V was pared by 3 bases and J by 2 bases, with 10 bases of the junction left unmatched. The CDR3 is CASSIQWGAGAYEQYF. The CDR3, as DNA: TGTGCCAGTAGTATCCAGTGGGGTGCGGGGGCCTACGAGCAGTACTTC.

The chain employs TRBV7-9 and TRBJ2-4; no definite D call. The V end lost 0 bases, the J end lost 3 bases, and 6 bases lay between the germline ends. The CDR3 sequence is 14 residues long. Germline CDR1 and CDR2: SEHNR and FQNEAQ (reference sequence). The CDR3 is CASSLASDKNIQYF. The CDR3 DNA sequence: TGTGCCAGCAGCTTAGCGTCGGACAAAAACATTCAGTACTTC.

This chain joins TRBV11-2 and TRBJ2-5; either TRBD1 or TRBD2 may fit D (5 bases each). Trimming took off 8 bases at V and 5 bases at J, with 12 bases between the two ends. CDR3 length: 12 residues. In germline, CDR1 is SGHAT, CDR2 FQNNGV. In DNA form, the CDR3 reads TGTGCCAGCGGGGGACCGGCGGAGACCCAGTACTTC. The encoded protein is CASGGPAETQYF.

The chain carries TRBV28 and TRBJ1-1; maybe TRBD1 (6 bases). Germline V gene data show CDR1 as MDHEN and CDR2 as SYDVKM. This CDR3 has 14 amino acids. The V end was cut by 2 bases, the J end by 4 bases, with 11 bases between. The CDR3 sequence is CASSLTGWVTEAFF. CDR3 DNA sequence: TGTGCCAGCAGTTTAACAGGGTGGGTCACTGAAGCTTTCTTT. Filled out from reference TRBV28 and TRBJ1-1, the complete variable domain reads DVKVTQSSRYLVKRTGEKVFLECVQDMDHENMFWYRQDPGLGLRLIYFSYDVKMKEKGDIPEGYSVSREKKERFSLILESASTNQTSMYLCASSLTGWVTEAFFGQGTRLTVV.

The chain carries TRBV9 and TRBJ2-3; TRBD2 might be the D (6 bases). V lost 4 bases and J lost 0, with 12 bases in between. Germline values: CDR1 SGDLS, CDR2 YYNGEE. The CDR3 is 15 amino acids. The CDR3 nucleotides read TGTGCCAGCAGCTCCGTGGGACTGAGCACAGATACGCAGTATTTT. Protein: CASSSVGLSTDTQYF.

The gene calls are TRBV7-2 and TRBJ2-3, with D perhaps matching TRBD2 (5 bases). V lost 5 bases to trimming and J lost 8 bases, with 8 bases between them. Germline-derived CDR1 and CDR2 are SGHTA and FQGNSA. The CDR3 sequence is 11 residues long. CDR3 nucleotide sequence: TGTGCCAGCAGCCCTGGACTTACGCAGTATTTT. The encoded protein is CASSPGLTQYF. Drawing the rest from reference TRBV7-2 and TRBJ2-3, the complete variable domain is GAGVSQSPSNKVTEKGKDVELRCDPISGHTALYWYRQSLGQGLEFLIYFQGNSAPDKSGLPSDRFSAERTGGSVSTLTIQRTQQEDSAVYLCASSPGLTQYFGPGTRLTVL.

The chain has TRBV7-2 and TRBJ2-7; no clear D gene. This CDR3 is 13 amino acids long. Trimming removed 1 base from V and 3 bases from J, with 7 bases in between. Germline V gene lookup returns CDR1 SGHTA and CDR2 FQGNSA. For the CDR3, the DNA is TGTGCCAGCAGCTTAGGTCAGTTCTACGAGCAGTACTTC. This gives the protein CASSLGQFYEQYF.

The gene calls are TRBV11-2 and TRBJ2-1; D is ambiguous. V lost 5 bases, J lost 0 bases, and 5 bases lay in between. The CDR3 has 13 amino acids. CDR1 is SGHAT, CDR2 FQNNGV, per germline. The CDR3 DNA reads TGTGCCAGCAGCAAGAGCTCCTACAATGAGCAGTTCTTC. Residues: CASSKSSYNEQFF.

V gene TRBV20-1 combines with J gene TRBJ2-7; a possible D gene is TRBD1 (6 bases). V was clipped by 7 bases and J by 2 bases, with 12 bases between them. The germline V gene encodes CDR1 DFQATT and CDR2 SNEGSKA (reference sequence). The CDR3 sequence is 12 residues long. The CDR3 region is CSGGTPPYEQYF. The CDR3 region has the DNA TGCAGTGGAGGGACACCGCCCTACGAGCAGTACTTC.

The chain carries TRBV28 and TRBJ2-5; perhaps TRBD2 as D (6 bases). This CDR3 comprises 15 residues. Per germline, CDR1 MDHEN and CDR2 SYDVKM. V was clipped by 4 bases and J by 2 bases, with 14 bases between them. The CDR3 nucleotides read TGTGCCAGCAGTTCGGGCGGGCGGGGACAAGAGACCCAGTACTTC. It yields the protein CASSSGGRGQETQYF. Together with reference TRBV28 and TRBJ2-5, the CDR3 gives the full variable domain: DVKVTQSSRYLVKRTGEKVFLECVQDMDHENMFWYRQDPGLGLRLIYFSYDVKMKEKGDIPEGYSVSREKKERFSLILESASTNQTSMYLCASSSGGRGQETQYFGPGTRLLVL.

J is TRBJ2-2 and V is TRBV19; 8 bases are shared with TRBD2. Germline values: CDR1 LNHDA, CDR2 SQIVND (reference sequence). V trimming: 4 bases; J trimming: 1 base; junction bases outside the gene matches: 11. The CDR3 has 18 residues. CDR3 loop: CASSRLAGISGNTGELFF. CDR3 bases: TGTGCCAGTAGTAGATTAGCGGGAATCTCTGGGAACACCGGGGAGCTGTTTTTT.

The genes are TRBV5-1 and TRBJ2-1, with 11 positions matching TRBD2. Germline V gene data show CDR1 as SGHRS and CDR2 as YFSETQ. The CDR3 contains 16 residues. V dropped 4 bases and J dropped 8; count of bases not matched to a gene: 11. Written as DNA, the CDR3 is TGCGCCAGCAGCCCGTCACTAGCGGGAGTTACTGATGAGCAGTTCTTC. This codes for CASSPSLAGVTDEQFF.

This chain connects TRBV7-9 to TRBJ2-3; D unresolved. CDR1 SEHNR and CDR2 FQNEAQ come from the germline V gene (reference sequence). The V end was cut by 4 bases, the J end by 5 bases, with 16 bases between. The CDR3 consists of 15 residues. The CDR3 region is CASSYGPRKGDTQYF. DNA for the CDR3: TGTGCCAGCAGCTACGGTCCGCGAAAGGGAGATACGCAGTATTTT.

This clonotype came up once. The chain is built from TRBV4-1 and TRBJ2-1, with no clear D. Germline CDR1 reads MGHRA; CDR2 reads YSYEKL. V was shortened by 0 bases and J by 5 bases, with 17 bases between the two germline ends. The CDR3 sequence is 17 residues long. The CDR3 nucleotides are TGCGCCAGCAGCCAAGATAATCCCCCCAAAAGACACAATGAGCAGTTCTTC. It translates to CASSQDNPPKRHNEQFF.

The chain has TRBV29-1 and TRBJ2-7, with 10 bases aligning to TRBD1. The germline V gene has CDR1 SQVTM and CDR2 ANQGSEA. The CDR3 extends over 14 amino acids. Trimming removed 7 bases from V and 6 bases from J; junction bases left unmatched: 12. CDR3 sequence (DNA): TGCAGCGCATCCTCCGGGACAGGGGAGATCGAGCAGTACTTC. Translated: CSASSGTGEIEQYF.

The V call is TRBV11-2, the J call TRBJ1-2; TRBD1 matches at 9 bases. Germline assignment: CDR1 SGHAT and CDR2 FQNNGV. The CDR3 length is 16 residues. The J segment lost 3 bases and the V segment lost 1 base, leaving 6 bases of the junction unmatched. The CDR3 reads CASSLARDRVDYGYTF. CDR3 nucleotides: TGTGCCAGCAGCTTAGCCCGGGACAGGGTGGACTATGGCTACACCTTC. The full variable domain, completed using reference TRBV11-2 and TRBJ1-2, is EAGVAQSPRYKIIEKRQSVAFWCNPISGHATLYWYQQILGQGPKLLIQFQNNGVVDDSQLPKDRFSAERLKGVDSTLKIQPAKLEDSAVYLCASSLARDRVDYGYTFGSGTRLTVV.

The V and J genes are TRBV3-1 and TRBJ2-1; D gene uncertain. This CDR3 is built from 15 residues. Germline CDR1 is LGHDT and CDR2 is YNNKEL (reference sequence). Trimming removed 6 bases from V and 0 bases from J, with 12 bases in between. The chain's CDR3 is CASSLVALSYNEQFF. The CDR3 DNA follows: TGTGCCAGCAGTCTTGTAGCCCTCTCCTACAATGAGCAGTTCTTC.

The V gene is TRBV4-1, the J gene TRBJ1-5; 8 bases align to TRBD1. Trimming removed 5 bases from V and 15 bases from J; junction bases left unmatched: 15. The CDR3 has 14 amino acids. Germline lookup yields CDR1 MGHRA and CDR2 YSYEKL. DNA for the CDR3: TGCGCCAGCAGCTCAAGGACAGGGCTAGGCGTTTGGCATTTT. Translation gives CASSSRTGLGVWHF.

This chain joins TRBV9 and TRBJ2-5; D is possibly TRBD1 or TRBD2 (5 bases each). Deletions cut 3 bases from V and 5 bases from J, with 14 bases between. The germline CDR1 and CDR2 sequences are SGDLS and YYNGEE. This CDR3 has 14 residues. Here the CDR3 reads CASSAGTPGETQYF. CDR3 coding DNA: TGTGCCAGCAGCGCTGGGACCCCTGGGGAGACCCAGTACTTC.

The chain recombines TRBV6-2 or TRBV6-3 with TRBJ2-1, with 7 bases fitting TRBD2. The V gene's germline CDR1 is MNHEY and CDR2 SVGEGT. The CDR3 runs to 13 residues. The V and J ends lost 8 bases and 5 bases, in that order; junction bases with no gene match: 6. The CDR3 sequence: CASRTSVDNEQFF. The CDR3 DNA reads TGTGCCAGCCGAACTAGCGTAGACAATGAGCAGTTCTTC.